Listed here are 13 T cell receptor beta chains from one sample, sequenced in a study of identical twins. Each CDR3 protein is one row after TCRdb ran MiXCR on the 5' RACE reads. In the table there are 650,000 to 800,000 distinct CDR3 sequences, more than 6.5% of which are singletons. This sample also appeared in a second study, on yellow fever vaccine responses in identical twins.

The sequencing sample was made of PBMCs. These receptors all stem from a woman aged 18-30 years in good health.

This clonotype turned up a few times. The chain combines TRBV5-1 with TRBJ2-2; TRBD2 matches at 14 bases. Germline V gene data show CDR1 as SGHRS and CDR2 as YFSETQ. CDR3 size: 17 residues. V lost 3 bases and J lost 2; bases outside the gene matches: 3. The CDR3 bases are TGCGCCAGCAGCTCGGGACTAGCGGGGGAAAACACCGGGGAGCTGTTTTTT. Amino acid sequence: CASSSGLAGENTGELFF.

This clonotype came up a few times. The rearrangement links TRBV5-5 to TRBJ2-1; TRBD2 matches at 12 bases. The length of the CDR3 is 17 residues. Per the germline V gene, CDR1 is SGHKS and CDR2 is YYEKEE (reference sequence). The junction had 7 bases not matched to a gene; V was cut back by 0 bases and J by 6 bases. CDR3 nucleotides: TGTGCCAGCAGCTTGGAGGTCCGGACTAGCGGGGTCAATGAGCAGTTCTTC. Translated, it gives CASSLEVRTSGVNEQFF.

This clonotype came up a few times. The gene calls are TRBV21-1 and TRBJ1-1; the table's D call of TRBD1 was not tested on the DNA. TRBV21-1 is a pseudogene. The CDR3 covers 16 residues. For the CDR3, the DNA is TGTGCCAGCAGCAACGAACGGGGGGGGCGACCGACTGAAGCTTTCTTT. Protein sequence: CASSNERGGRPTEAFF.

The CDR3 DNA sequence: TGTGCCAGCAGTTTATTATTGGACAGGGGTGGTGAAGCTTTCTTT. This gives the protein CASSLLLDRGGEAFF. This chain links TRBV28 with TRBJ1-1; TRBD1 matches 9 bases. This CDR3 has 15 amino acids. Germline V CDR1 and CDR2: MDHEN, SYDVKM. Losses at the gene ends were 1 base for V and 7 bases for J; bases not matched to a gene: 7.

This clonotype has more than one count but fewer than ten. The chain couples TRBV2 to TRBJ1-2; 8 nucleotides align to TRBD1. The junction had 6 bases not matched to a gene; V was cut back by 6 bases and J by 3 bases. CDR1 is SNHLY and CDR2 is FYNNEI in the germline V gene. This CDR3 region has 14 residues. The CDR3 DNA reads TGTGCCAGCAGAGGACAGGGAAGGGACTATGGCTACACCTTC. Amino acids: CASRGQGRDYGYTF.

At least ten counts were recorded for this clonotype. The chain couples TRBV4-1 to TRBJ2-1; possible D gene TRBD2, 7 bases. The V end was cut by 4 bases, the J end by 3 bases, with 16 bases between. CDR1 is MGHRA, CDR2 YSYEKL, per germline. This CDR3 comprises 16 residues. The DNA for the CDR3 is TGCGCCAGCAGCCCACAAGGGGGGGGGCTCTACAATGAGCAGTTCTTC. It specifies CASSPQGGGLYNEQFF.

The chain has TRBV11-2 and TRBJ2-5, with 9 bases lining up with TRBD2. The CDR3 loop spans 18 amino acids. CDR1 is SGHAT and CDR2 is FQNNGV in the germline V gene. V lost 0 bases, J lost 3 bases, and 11 bases stayed unmatched. CDR3: CASSLDVAGGLKKETQYF. For the CDR3, the DNA is TGTGCCAGCAGCTTAGATGTGGCGGGAGGGCTTAAGAAAGAGACCCAGTACTTC.

This clonotype was observed once. V is TRBV7-9 and J is TRBJ2-7; TRBD1 or TRBD2 may be the D gene (7 bases each). V was trimmed by 5 bases and J by 1 base, leaving 18 bases between them. The CDR3 extends over 16 amino acids. The V gene's germline CDR1 is SEHNR and CDR2 FQNEAQ (reference sequence). The CDR3 loop is CASSPGRGQPSYEQYF. CDR3 bases: TGTGCCAGCAGCCCGGGGAGGGGGCAACCTTCCTACGAGCAGTACTTC.

Many counts were recorded for this clonotype. V usage is TRBV4-1 and J usage is TRBJ2-1; a weak D match, TRBD2 (6 bases). This CDR3 comprises 15 residues. Per the germline V gene, CDR1 is MGHRA and CDR2 is YSYEKL. V lost 4 bases, J lost 7 bases, and 17 bases lay in between. The CDR3 here is CASSRLAGPGNEQFF. CDR3 nucleotide sequence: TGCGCCAGCAGCCGCCTCGCGGGACCTGGAAATGAGCAGTTCTTC.

The V and J genes are TRBV7-3 and TRBJ1-1; maybe TRBD1 (5 bases). Trimming took off 2 bases at V and 6 bases at J, with 13 bases between the two ends. CDR3 length equals 14 residues. Germline V gene lookup returns CDR1 SGHTA and CDR2 FQGTGA. This chain's CDR3 is CASSLSGTSPEAFF. The CDR3 DNA reads as TGTGCCAGCAGCTTATCCGGGACTTCACCTGAAGCTTTCTTT. Full variable domain (missing parts from reference TRBV7-3 and TRBJ1-1): GAGVSQTPSNKVTEKGKYVELRCDPISGHTALYWYRQSLGQGPEFLIYFQGTGAADDSGLPNDRFFAVRPEGSVSTLKIQRTERGDSAVYLCASSLSGTSPEAFFGQGTRLTVV.

This clonotype was found a few times. The chain uses TRBV29-1 and TRBJ2-1, with 9 bases identical to TRBD2. Germline loops: CDR1 SQVTM, CDR2 ANQGSEA. The CDR3 has 14 amino acids. V trimming: 4 bases; J trimming: 6 bases; junction bases outside the gene matches: 7. The CDR3 DNA reads TGCAGCGTTGCGAGGACTAGCGTCGGCAATGAGCAGTTCTTC. It codes for CSVARTSVGNEQFF.

This clonotype was found a few times. CDR3: CASELPTTNEKLFF. Written as DNA, the CDR3 is TGTGCCAGCGAACTCCCTACAACTAATGAAAAACTGTTTTTT. V usage is TRBV7-9 and J usage is TRBJ1-4; D is uncertain. Germline V CDR1 and CDR2: SEHNR, FQNEAQ (reference sequence). The CDR3 is 14 amino acids. The V end was cut by 8 bases, the J end by 0 bases, with 10 bases between.

This clonotype has only a few counts. The chain employs TRBV7-2 and TRBJ2-7, with unresolved D. V was shortened by 4 bases and J by 6 bases, with 19 bases between the two germline ends. Germline-derived CDR1 and CDR2 are SGHTA and FQGNSA. The CDR3 is made up of 15 amino acids. CDR3 bases: TGTGCCAGCAGCTCGGACGTCAATAGACTTGGCGAGCAGTACTTC. Its protein is CASSSDVNRLGEQYF. Full variable domain (remainder filled in from reference TRBV7-2 and TRBJ2-7): GAGVSQSPSNKVTEKGKDVELRCDPISGHTALYWYRQSLGQGLEFLIYFQGNSAPDKSGLPSDRFSAERTGGSVSTLTIQRTQQEDSAVYLCASSSDVNRLGEQYFGPGTRLTVT.